This is a list of T cell receptor beta chains from one sample in a study of T cells in Graves' hyperthyroidism and ophthalmopathy. TCRdb reprocessed the multiplex PCR reads via MiXCR and lists one record per CDR3 protein. The sample records roughly 350,000 distinct CDR3 sequences, roughly an eighth being singletons. Sequencing input: blood. The receptors come from a woman in her 40s with Graves' ophthalmopathy. Each CDR3 is given with its conserved first and last residue. The D gene is left open where the match is weak. A row's size may be missing; if present it is once, few, many or a size class.

NA,once,TRBV7-9,TRBJ2-1,CASSLGPTSYNEQFF,TGTGCCAGCAGCTTAGGCCCTACCTCCTACAATGAGCAGTTCTTC
NA,many,TRBV7-9,TRBJ2-7,CASRPLARYEQYF,TGTGCCAGCCGGCCGTTGGCTCGGTACGAGCAGTACTTC
NA,many,TRBV6-1,TRBJ2-2,CASSKSRNTGELFF,TGTGCCAGCAGTAAATCTCGAAACACCGGGGAGCTGTTTTTT
TRBD1,NA,TRBV7-2,TRBJ1-5,CASSSPGTGSQPQHF,TGTGCCAGCAGTTCCCCCGGGACAGGGAGTCAGCCCCAGCATTTT
NA,many,TRBV7-9,TRBJ1-2,CASSYTGTYGYTF,TGTGCCAGCAGTTATACAGGGACCTATGGCTACACCTTC
NA,many,TRBV6-5,TRBJ2-1,CASSYSGSTKGNEQFF,TGTGCCAGCAGTTACTCGGGTTCGACAAAGGGCAATGAGCAGTTCTTC
NA,many,TRBV6-1,TRBJ1-1,CASSRPPGGNTEAFF,TGTGCCAGCAGTAGGCCTCCCGGGGGCAACACTGAAGCTTTCTTT
NA,NA,TRBV3-1,TRBJ1-2,CASSVGGVSGVPNYGYTF,TGTGCCAGCAGCGTCGGGGGGGTCAGCGGCGTTCCTAACTATGGCTACACCTTC
TRBD1,NA,TRBV29-1,TRBJ1-2,CSGLGQGVGGYTF,TGCAGCGGCCTGGGACAGGGGGTAGGAGGCTACACCTTC
TRBD2,few,TRBV24-1,TRBJ2-1,CATSDPPSGGGNEQFF,TGTGCCACCAGTGATCCTCCTAGCGGAGGTGGTAATGAGCAGTTCTTC
NA,many,TRBV5-5,TRBJ2-1,CASVSYNEQFF,TGTGCCAGCGTTTCCTACAATGAGCAGTTCTTC
NA,many,TRBV12-5,TRBJ1-5,CASGWGPENQPQHF,TGTGCTAGTGGTTGGGGGCCCGAGAATCAGCCCCAGCATTTT
TRBD1,many,TRBV24-1,TRBJ2-5,CATSDKTGGAGETQYF,TGTGCCACCAGTGACAAGACAGGGGGCGCGGGAGAGACCCAGTACTTC
NA,many,TRBV20-1,TRBJ1-1,CSATTENTEAFF,TGCAGTGCAACTACAGAAAACACTGAAGCTTTCTTT
NA,many,TRBV14,TRBJ1-2,CASSQARLYGYTF,TGTGCCAGCAGCCAGGCACGGCTCTATGGCTACACCTTC
NA,many,TRBV27,TRBJ1-5,CASSLSPGRDYSNQPQHF,TGTGCCAGCAGTTTATCCCCGGGACGGGACTATAGCAATCAGCCCCAGCATTTT
NA,NA,TRBV19,TRBJ2-3,CAAGRGYGSDTQYF,TGTGCCGCGGGACGGGGGTATGGGTCAGATACGCAGTATTTT
NA,NA,TRBV7-9,TRBJ1-2,CASSLDMGYGYTF,TGTGCCAGCAGCTTAGACATGGGGTATGGCTACACCTTC
NA,many,TRBV11-2,TRBJ2-1,CASSSWPADYYYNEQFF,TGTGCCAGCAGCTCCTGGCCAGCTGACTACTACTACAATGAGCAGTTCTTC
NA,many,TRBV6-6,TRBJ1-5,CASSYTLGGNQPQHF,TGTGCCAGCAGTTACACCCTAGGTGGCAATCAGCCCCAGCATTTT
NA,many,TRBV5-1,TRBJ2-5,CASNPGHEQETQYF,TGCGCCAGCAACCCGGGACACGAGCAAGAGACCCAGTACTTC
NA,NA,TRBV2,TRBJ2-5,CASRVGKLYQETQYF,TGTGCCAGCAGAGTCGGGAAACTGTACCAAGAGACCCAGTACTTC
NA,few,TRBV7-9,TRBJ1-2,CASSLEGVRGSYGYTF,TGTGCCAGCAGCTTAGAAGGGGTGCGGGGTTCCTATGGCTACACCTTC
NA,many,TRBV7-9,TRBJ2-5,CASSFSGVQETQYF,TGTGCCAGCAGCTTTAGTGGTGTGCAAGAGACCCAGTACTTC
NA,NA,TRBV3-1,TRBJ1-3,CASSQSPYSGNTIYF,TGTGCCAGCAGCCAAAGTCCATACTCTGGAAACACCATATATTTT
TRBD1,few,TRBV7-8,TRBJ2-1,CASSPRDRGRGEQFF,TGTGCCAGCAGCCCCCGGGACAGGGGGCGGGGGGAGCAGTTCTTC
NA,many,TRBV27,TRBJ2-2,CASSSGQPWDTGELFF,TGTGCCAGCAGTTCGGGCCAACCCTGGGACACCGGGGAGCTGTTTTTT
TRBD2,NA,TRBV19,TRBJ2-2,CASSISAGVALNAGELFF,TGTGCCAGTAGTATTTCGGCGGGGGTAGCGTTGAACGCCGGGGAGCTGTTTTTT